The subject of this entry is one T cell receptor (beta chain). Its specificity is not known. The authors' processing: A classifier of distant metastasis in papillary thyroid cancer was built from CDR3 differences (across clinicopathological groups). TCRdb redid the clone calls on the PCR reads using MiXCR. Here the V and J calls rest on TCRdb's processing, not on the authors' analysis. The repertoire holds roughly 39,000 clones, roughly 45% seen once, with approximately 25% in the top ten. These data come from a study of metastatic and nonmetastatic thyroid tumors. Across the whole study: Where malignant and benign thyroid patients were concerned, repertoires were compared across blood and tumor or nodule tissue.

Thyroid surgery was performed in patients who had received no treatment beforehand. V shed 7 bases and J shed 2 bases, with 16 bases lying between them. CDR3 length equals 15 residues. Germline V gene data show CDR1 as MNHNS and CDR2 as SASEGT. Findings and limits, study-wide: Malignant tumors reportedly showed significantly higher TCR beta diversity than benign nodules in both blood and tumor.

The receptor was isolated from a male donor with papillary thyroid cancer or a benign thyroid nodule (not recorded which). Some clones in this sample may be carry-over from other donors' samples. The gene calls are TRBV6-1 and TRBJ2-3, with a weak D call TRBD2 (6 bases). Input material: tumor tissue. The CDR3 spells CASNIAEAHTDTQYF. CDR3 nucleotides: TGTGCCAGCAATATAGCGGAAGCTCACACAGATACGCAGTATTTT.